This T cell receptor (beta chain) comes out of a study of blood T cell repertoires in COVID-19. Whole-study context: T cells, B-cell-depleted T cells, or PBMCs supplied cDNA or gDNA.

This table comes from immunoSEQ multiplex PCR, and its TCRdb copy is limited to in-frame clones, with some not included. The table includes 250,000 to 350,000 clones, approximately 90% detected once. CDR1 and CDR2 (germline): SGHRS, YFSETQ. Trimming stripped 0 bases from V and 5 bases from J, with 10 bases between. CDR3 length: 14 amino acids. V is TRBV5-1 and J is TRBJ2-3, with D maybe TRBD1 (6 bases). This TCR came from a woman aged 25 to 39 with COVID-19, enrolled during active disease. Sequencing used peripheral blood. CDR3: CASSLVAGEDTQYF. CDR3 bases: TGCGCCAGCAGCTTGGTGGCAGGGGAAGATACGCAGTATTTT. Full variable domain (outside the CDR3, taken from reference TRBV5-1 and TRBJ2-3): KAGVTQTPRYLIKTRGQQVTLSCSPISGHRSVSWYQQTPGQGLQFLFEYFSETQRNKGNFPGRFSGRQFSNSRSEMNVSTLELGDSALYLCASSLVAGEDTQYFGPGTRLTVL.